This TCR beta chain is from a study of T cell responses to AZD1222 COVID-19 vaccine. Data came from immunoSEQ multiplex PCR; TCRdb stores just in-frame clones and leaves some out. Of 100,000 to 150,000 clones listed, roughly nine tenths are singletons. In germline, CDR1 is MNHNS, CDR2 SASEGT. The CDR3 is made up of 16 amino acids. V was cut by 1 base and J by 0 bases, with 12 bases left in between. V gene TRBV6-1 combines with J gene TRBJ1-1; D is unresolved. This sequence originates from an adult in good health. The sample in question was peripheral blood, obtained on day 0 of AZD1222 vaccination. The CDR3 here is CASSEVGVYMNTEAFF. In nucleotides, the CDR3 is TGTGCCAGCAGTGAAGTAGGCGTGTACATGAACACTGAAGCTTTCTTT.